These T cell receptor beta chains were read from a single sample in a study of blood T cell repertoires in COVID-19. Sequencing used immunoSEQ multiplex PCR; TCRdb keeps in-frame clones, though not all of them. This table holds under 250,000 clones, 70% to 90% found once. Specimen: peripheral blood. The source is a man between 50 and 59 years old with acute or convalescent COVID-19. Both conserved end residues are part of each CDR3. The order of the fields is D gene, V gene, CDR3 protein. D genes are given only for firm matches.

>.|TRBV6-4
CASSDLGAGGYTF
>.|TRBV30
CAWNTGNRQPQHF
>.|TRBV10-3
CAIRETGNYGYTF
>.|TRBV24-1
CATSSSLAPVTGELFF
>TRBD2|TRBV7-2
CASPGGWTGELFF
>.|TRBV7-2
CASSSYLNYGYTF
>.|TRBV10-2
CASSPRTAYEQYF
>TRBD1|TRBV6-5
CASSYSVQGGYGYTF
>.|TRBV12-3/TRBV12-4
CATDSEVGTEAFF
>TRBD2|TRBV4-1
CASSQFTGGNEQYF
>TRBD1|TRBV18
CASSPPGGQETEAFF
>TRBD2|TRBV10-3
CATRTSGETQYF
>TRBD2|TRBV5-8
CASSWGRGGHNEQFF
>.|TRBV6-5
CASSLEPGKQYF
>.|TRBV6-5
CASSPYSGEQYF
>.|TRBV7-3
CASSLYRAGNTEAFF
>TRBD2|TRBV2
CASSARTSIADTQYF
>.|TRBV3-1/TRBV3-2
CASSQEGRESYGYTF
>TRBD1|TRBV6-5
CASKIGQGVYNEQFF
>.|TRBV9
CASSVQSVTYEQYF
>.|TRBV5-1
CASSLAATRVRNEQFF
>.|TRBV28
CASSLRPRETQYF
>.|TRBV6-5
CASRRGNQPQHF
>TRBD2|TRBV9
CASSGVRLAGVTGELFF